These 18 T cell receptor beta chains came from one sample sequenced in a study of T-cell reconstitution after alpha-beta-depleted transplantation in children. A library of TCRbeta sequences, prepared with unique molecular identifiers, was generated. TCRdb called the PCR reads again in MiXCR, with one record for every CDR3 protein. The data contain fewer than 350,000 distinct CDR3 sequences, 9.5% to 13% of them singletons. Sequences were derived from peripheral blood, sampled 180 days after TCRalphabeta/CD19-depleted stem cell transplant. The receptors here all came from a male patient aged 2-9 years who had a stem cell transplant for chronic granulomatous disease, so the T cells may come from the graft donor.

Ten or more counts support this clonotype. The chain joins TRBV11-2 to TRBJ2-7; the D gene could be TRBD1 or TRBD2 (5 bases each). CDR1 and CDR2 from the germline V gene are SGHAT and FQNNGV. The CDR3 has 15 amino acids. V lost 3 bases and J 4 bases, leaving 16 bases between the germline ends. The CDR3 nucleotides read TGTGCCAGCAGCTTTAGGGACGGGAAGATATACGAGCAGTACTTC. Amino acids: CASSFRDGKIYEQYF.

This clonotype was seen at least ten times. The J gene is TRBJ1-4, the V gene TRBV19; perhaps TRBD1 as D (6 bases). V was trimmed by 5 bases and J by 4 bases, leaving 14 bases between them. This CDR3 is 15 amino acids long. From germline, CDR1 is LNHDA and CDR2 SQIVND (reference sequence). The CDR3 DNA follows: TGTGCCAGTAGTCTCACAGGACAGCTTAATGAAAAACTGTTTTTT. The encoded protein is CASSLTGQLNEKLFF.

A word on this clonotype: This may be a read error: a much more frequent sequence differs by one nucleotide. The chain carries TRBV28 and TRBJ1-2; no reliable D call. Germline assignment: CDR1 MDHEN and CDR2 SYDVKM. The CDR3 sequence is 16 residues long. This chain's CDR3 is CASSFKPAGRHYGDTF. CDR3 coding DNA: TGTGCCAGCAGTTTTAAACCCGCAGGCCGACACTATGGCGACACCTTC.

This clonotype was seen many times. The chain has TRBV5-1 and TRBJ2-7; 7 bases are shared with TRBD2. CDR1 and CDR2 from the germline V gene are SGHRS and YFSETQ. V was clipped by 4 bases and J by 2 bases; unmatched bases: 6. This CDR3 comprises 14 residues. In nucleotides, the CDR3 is TGCGCCAGCAGCCTGGGACTACCCACCTACGAGCAGTACTTC. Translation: CASSLGLPTYEQYF.

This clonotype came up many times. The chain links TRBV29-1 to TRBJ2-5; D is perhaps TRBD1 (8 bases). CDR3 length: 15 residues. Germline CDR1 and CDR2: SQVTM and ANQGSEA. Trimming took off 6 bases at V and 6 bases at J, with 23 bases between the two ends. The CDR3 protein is CSVGGWVGQVQTQYF. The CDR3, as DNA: TGCAGCGTCGGGGGGTGGGTGGGACAGGTACAGACCCAGTACTTC.

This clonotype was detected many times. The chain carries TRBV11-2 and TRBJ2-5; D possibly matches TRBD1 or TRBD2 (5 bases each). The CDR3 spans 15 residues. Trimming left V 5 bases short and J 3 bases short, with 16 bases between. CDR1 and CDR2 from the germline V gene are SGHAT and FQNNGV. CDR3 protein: CASSSRRDRKETQYF. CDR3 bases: TGTGCCAGCAGCAGTCGCCGGGACCGCAAAGAGACCCAGTACTTC. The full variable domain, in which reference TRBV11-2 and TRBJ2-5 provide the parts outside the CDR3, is EAGVAQSPRYKIIEKRQSVAFWCNPISGHATLYWYQQILGQGPKLLIQFQNNGVVDDSQLPKDRFSAERLKGVDSTLKIQPAKLEDSAVYLCASSSRRDRKETQYFGPGTRLLVL.

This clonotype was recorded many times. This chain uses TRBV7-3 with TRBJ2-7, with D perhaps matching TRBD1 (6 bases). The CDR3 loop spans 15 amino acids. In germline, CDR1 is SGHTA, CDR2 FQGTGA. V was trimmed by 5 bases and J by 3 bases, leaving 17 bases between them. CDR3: CASSIPTGTFYEQYF. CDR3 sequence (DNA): TGTGCCAGCAGCATACCGACAGGAACCTTCTACGAGCAGTACTTC.

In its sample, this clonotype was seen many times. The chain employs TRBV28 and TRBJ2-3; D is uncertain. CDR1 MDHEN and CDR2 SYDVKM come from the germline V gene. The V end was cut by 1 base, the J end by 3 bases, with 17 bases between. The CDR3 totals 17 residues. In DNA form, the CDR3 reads TGTGCCAGCAGTTTATTAGGGTCAGGCCTCGGGACAGATACGCAGTATTTT. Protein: CASSLLGSGLGTDTQYF.

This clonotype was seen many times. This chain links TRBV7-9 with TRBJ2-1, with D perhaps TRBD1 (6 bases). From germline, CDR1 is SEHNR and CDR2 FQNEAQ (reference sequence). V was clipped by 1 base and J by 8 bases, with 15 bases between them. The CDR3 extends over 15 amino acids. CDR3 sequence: CASSLGTSEGDEQFF. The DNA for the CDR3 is TGTGCCAGCAGCTTAGGGACCTCCGAGGGGGATGAGCAGTTCTTC. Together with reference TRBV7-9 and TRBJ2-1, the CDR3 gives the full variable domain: DTGVSQNPRHKITKRGQNVTFRCDPISEHNRLYWYRQTLGQGPEFLTYFQNEAQLEKSRLLSDRFSAERPKGSFSTLEIQRTEQGDSAMYLCASSLGTSEGDEQFFGPGTRLTVL.

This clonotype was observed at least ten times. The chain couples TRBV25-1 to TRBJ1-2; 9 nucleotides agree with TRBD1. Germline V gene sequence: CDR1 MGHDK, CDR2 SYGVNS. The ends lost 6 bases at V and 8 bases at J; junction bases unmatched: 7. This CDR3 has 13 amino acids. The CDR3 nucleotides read TGTGCCAGCAGAGACAGGGGGAGCCTGGGCTACACCTTC. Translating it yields CASRDRGSLGYTF.

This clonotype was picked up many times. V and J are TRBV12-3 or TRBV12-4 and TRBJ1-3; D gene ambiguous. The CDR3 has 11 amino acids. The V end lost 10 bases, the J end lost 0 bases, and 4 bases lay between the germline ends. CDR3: CATHSGNTIYF. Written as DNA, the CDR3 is TGTGCCACCCACTCTGGAAACACCATATATTTT.

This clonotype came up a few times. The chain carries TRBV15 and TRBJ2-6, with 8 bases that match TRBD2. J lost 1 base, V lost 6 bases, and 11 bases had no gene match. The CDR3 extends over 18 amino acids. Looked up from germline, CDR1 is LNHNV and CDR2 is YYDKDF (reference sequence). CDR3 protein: CATRVEIAGKSGANVLTF. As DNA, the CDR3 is TGTGCCACCAGGGTCGAGATAGCGGGGAAATCTGGGGCCAACGTCCTGACTTTC.

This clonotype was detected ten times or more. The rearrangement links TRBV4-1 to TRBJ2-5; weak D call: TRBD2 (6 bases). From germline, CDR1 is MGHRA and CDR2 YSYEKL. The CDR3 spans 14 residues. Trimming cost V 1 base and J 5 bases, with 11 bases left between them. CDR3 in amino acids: CASSQGSSAETQYF. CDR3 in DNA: TGCGCCAGCAGCCAAGGGTCTAGCGCGGAGACCCAGTACTTC.

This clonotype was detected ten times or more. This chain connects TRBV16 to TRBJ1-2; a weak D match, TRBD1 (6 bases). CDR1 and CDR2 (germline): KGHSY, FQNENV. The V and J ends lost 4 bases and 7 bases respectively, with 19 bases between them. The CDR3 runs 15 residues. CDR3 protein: CASSLPLGGRGGYTF. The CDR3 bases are TGTGCCAGCAGCCTTCCGCTGGGGGGGCGCGGTGGCTACACCTTC.

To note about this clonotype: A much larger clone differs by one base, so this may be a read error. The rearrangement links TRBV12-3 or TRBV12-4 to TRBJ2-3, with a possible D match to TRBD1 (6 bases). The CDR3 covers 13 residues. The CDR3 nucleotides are TGTGCCAGCAGTTTGACAGGCACAGATACGCCGTATTTT. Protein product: CASSLTGTDTPYF.

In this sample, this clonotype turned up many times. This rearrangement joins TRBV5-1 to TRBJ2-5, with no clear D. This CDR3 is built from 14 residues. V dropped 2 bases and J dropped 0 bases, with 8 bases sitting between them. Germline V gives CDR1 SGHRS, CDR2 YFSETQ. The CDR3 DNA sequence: TGCGCCAGCAGCTTATCAGGCTACCAAGAGACCCAGTACTTC. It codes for CASSLSGYQETQYF.

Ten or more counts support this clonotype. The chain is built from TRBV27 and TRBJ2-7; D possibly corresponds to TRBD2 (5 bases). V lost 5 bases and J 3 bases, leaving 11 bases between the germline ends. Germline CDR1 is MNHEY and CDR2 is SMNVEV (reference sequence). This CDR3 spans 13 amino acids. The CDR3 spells CASSAGNHYEQYF. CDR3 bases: TGTGCCAGCAGTGCCGGGAACCACTACGAGCAGTACTTC.

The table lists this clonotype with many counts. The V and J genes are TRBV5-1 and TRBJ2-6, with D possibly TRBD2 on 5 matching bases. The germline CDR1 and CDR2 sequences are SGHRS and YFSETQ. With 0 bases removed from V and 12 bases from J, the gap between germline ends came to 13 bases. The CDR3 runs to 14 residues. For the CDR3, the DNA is TGCGCCAGCAGCTTGGGAGGGTCATCAGGCGTCCTGACTTTC. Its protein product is CASSLGGSSGVLTF.